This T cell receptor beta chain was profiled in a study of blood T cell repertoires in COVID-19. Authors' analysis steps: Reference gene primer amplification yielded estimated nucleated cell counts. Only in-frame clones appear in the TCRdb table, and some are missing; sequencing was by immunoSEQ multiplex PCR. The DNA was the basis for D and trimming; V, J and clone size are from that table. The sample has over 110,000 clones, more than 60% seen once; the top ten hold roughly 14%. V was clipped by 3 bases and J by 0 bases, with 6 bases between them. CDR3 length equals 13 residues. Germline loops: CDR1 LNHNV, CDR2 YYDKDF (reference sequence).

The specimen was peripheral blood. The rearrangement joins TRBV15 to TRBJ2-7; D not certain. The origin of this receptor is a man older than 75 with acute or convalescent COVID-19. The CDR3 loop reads CATSSAYSYEQYF. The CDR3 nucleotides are TGTGCCACCAGCAGCGCCTACTCCTACGAGCAGTACTTC.